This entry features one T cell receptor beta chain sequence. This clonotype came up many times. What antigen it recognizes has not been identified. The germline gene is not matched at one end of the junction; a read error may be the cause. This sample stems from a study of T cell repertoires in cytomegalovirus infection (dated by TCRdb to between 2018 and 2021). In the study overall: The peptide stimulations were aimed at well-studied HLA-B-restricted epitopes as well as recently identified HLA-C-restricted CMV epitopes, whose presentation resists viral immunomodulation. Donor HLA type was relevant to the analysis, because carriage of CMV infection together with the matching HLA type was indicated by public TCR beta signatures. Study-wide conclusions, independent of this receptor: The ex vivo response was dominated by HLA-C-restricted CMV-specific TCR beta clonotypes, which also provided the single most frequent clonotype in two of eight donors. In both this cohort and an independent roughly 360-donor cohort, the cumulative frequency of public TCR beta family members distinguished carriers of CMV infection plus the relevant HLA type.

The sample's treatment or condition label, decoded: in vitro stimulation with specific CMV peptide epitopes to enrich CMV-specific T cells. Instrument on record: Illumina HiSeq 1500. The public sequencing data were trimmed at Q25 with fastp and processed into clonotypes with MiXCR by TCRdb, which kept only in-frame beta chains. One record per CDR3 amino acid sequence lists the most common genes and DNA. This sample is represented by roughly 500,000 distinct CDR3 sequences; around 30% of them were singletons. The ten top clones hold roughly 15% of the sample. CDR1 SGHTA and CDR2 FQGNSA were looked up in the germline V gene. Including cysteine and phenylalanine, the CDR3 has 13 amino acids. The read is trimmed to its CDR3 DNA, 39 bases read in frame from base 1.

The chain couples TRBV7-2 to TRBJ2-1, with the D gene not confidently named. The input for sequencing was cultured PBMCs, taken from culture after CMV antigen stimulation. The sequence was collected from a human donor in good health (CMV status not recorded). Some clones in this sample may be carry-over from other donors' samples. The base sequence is TGTGCCAGCAGCTTAGCGCTGGTATCGGAGCCGTTGTTC. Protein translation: CASSLALVSEPLF.